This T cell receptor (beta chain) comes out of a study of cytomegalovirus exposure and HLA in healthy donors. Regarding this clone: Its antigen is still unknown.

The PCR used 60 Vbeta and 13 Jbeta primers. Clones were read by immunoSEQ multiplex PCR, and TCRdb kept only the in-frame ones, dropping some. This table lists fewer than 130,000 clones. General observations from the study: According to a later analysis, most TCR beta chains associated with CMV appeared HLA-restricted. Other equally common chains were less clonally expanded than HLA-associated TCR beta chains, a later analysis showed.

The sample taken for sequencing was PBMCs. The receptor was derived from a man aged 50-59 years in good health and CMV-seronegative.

CDR3 bases: TGCGCCAGCAGCCAAGTAAGAGCGGGAGTCAGCTACAATGAGCAGTTCTTC. Protein product: CASSQVRAGVSYNEQFF. The V gene is TRBV4-1, the J gene TRBJ2-1, with 8 bases lining up with TRBD2. Germline V gene sequence: CDR1 MGHRA, CDR2 YSYEKL. The CDR3 has 17 residues. After removal of 1 base from V and 3 bases from J, the junction contained 8 bases not matched to a gene.